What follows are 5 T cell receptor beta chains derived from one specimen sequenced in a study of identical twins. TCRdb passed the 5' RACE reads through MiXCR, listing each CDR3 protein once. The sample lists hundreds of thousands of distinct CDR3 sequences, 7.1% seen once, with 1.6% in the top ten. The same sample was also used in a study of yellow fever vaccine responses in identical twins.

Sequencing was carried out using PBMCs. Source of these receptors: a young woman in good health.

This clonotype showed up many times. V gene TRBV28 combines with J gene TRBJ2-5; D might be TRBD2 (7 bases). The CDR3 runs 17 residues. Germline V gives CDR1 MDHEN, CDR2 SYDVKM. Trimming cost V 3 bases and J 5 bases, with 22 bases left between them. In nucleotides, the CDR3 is TGTGCCAGCAGTTTCCGAAAGGGGGGGGCGGGTATGGAGACCCAGTACTTC. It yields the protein CASSFRKGGAGMETQYF.

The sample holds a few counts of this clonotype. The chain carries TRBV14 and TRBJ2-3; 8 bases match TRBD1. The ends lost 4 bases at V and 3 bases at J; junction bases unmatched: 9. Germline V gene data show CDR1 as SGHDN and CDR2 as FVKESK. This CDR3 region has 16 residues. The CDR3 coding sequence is TGTGCCAGCAGCCCTCCCTGGGGACAGGAGACAGATACGCAGTATTTT. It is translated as CASSPPWGQETDTQYF.

This CDR3 is CASRGLAQNEQFF. DNA for the CDR3: TGTGCCAGCAGAGGGCTAGCCCAGAATGAGCAGTTCTTC. The chain couples TRBV2 to TRBJ2-1; weak D call: TRBD2 (5 bases). The length of the CDR3 is 13 residues. Per the germline V gene, CDR1 is SNHLY and CDR2 is FYNNEI. Trimming left V 6 bases short and J 7 bases short, with 13 bases between.

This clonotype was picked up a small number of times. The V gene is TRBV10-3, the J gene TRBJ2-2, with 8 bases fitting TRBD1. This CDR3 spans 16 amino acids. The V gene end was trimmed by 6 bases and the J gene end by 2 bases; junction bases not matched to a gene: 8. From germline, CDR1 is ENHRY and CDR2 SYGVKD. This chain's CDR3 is CAIRTGQEINTGELFF. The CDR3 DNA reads TGTGCCATCAGGACGGGACAGGAAATTAACACCGGGGAGCTGTTTTTT.

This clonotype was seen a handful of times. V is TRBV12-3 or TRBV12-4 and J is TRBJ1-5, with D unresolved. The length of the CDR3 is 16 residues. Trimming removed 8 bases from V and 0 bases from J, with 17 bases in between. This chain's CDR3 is CASSYGQIYSNQPQHF. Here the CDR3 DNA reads TGTGCCAGCTCATACGGGCAGATCTATAGCAATCAGCCCCAGCATTTT.